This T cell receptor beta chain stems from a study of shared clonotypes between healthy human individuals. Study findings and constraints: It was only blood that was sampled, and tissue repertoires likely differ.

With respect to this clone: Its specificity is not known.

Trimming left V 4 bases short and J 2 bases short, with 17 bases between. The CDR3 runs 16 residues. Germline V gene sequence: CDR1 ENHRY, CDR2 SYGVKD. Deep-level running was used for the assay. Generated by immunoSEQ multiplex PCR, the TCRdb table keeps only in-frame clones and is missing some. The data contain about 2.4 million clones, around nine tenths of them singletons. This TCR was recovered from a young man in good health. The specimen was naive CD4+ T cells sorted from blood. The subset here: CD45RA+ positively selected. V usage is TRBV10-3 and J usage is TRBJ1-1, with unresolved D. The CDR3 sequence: CAISGPSAGRNTEAFF. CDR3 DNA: TGTGCCATCAGTGGGCCCTCAGCGGGCCGAAACACTGAAGCTTTCTTT.